This T cell receptor beta chain was sequenced in a study of early stage breast cancer tumors. CDR1 is SGHTA and CDR2 is FQGTGA in the germline V gene. The CDR3 runs to 15 residues. Unmatched junction bases numbered 9, after V lost 5 bases and J lost 5 bases. Generated by immunoSEQ multiplex PCR, the TCRdb table keeps only in-frame clones and is missing some. The profile shows about 72,000 clones, approximately 80% of them singletons. Sample: blood. The J gene is TRBJ2-7, the V gene TRBV7-3; the match to TRBD2 covers 10 bases. The source is a person in their 60s with breast cancer. The CDR3 is CASSPQAGGYHEQYF. As DNA, the CDR3 is TGTGCCAGCAGCCCCCAAGCGGGAGGGTACCACGAGCAGTACTTC.